This TCR beta chain comes out of a study of T cell responses to AZD1222 COVID-19 vaccine (dated by TCRdb to about 2021). Regarding the study in general: AZD1222 recipients with second doses at about 4 weeks or about 12 weeks were pooled, because spike-specific TCR depth and breadth did not differ between schedules. TCR sequencing covered fewer than 250 trial participants: 200 to 210 given two doses of AZD1222 and 26 given two doses of MenACWY control vaccine. Trial participants were enrolled into age subgroups of 18-55, 56-69 and 70-plus years, which contained about 150, 28 and 57 TCR-sequenced participants, respectively. Points the paper makes about the study in general: Epitopes outside the regions mutated in the B.1.351 and B.1.1.7 variants were reportedly recognized by nearly half of the unique spike-specific TCRs. Participants were mostly white British, with more females than males. The authors suggested clonal diversity may have been underestimated. After two AZD1222 doses, both the breadth and the depth of spike-specific TCRs were significantly higher than at day 0 and than in MenACWY recipients. Conclusions about previously exposed vaccinees are limited, since just 6 or 7 AZD1222 recipients were seropositive for SARS-CoV-2 at baseline. In the small 56-69-year group, the increase in depth fell short of significance, most likely because of low power. No day 14 peak-response samples were available, so repertoires were characterized only after the peak T cell response. CD4 TCRs associated with the vaccine covered the entire spike protein, and the dominant responses were in regions 160-218 and 743-854.

Per the publication, the time point label means: baseline before first vaccination. Vaccinee samples came from UK trials COV001 and COV002, including a single-blind randomized controlled phase 2/3 trial of AZD1222 (ChAdOx1 nCoV-19) in healthy adults. For TCRbeta chain sequencing, PBMC samples from trial participants were taken at day 0 and at day 28 after the second dose. The CDR3 regions of human TCRbeta chains were analyzed by immunosequencing. Concerning the study's data processing: TCRs in the repertoires were matched against a reference library of SARS-CoV-2-specific TCRs that had been generated with the MIRA antigen-specificity platform. Breadth meant the fraction of unique TCRs that were SARS-CoV-2-associated, whereas depth meant the fraction of total T cells that were SARS-CoV-2-associated. Using the MIRA data, every spike-specific TCR was mapped to the spike region that the TCR reacted to and assigned to either a CD4 or a CD8 class. Log10-transformed breadth and depth values were compared by one-way ANOVA with Sidak's multiple comparisons tests. TCRdb took this table from immuneACCESS and kept in-frame rearrangements with V and J called. Such tables lack part of the clones; where checked against another copy, unresolved V genes explain under half of the gap, and the rest is unexplained. The D gene and trimming were derived from the DNA, and the V and J assignments and clone size from that table. This sample is represented by 130,000 to 150,000 clones; approximately 89% of them were singletons. Around 2.8% of the sample belongs to the ten largest clones.

V loses 4 bases of germline sequence and J loses 0 bases, and the interval between the two ends is 13 bases. Looking up the germline V gene yields CDR1 SGHRS and CDR2 YFSETQ. There are 15 amino acids in the CDR3, from cysteine to phenylalanine inclusive. The sequence is cut down to CDR3 DNA, 45 bases in frame from base 1. A word on this clone: Its antigen specificity is not known. Base qualities are not at hand, and no much larger clone is one base apart.

The rearranged segments are TRBV5-1 and TRBJ1-1, with no reliable assignment of the D segment. Sequenced material: peripheral blood, taken on day 0 of AZD1222 vaccination. The receptor was derived from an adult in good health. The CDR3: CASSDGSSLNTEAFF. The DNA sequence is TGCGCCAGCAGCGACGGGTCAAGCCTGAACACTGAAGCTTTCTTT. With the rest looked up from the reference TRBV5-1 and TRBJ1-1 genes rather than sequenced, the full variable domain is KAGVTQTPRYLIKTRGQQVTLSCSPISGHRSVSWYQQTPGQGLQFLFEYFSETQRNKGNFPGRFSGRQFSNSRSEMNVSTLELGDSALYLCASSDGSSLNTEAFFGQGTRLTVV.